Presented here are 10 T cell receptor beta chains from one specimen sequenced in a study of patients and donors after allogeneic stem cell transplantation. TCRdb reanalysed the RT-PCR reads using MiXCR and keeps one entry per CDR3 protein. The table records about a million distinct CDR3 sequences, roughly 18% of them present only once. The sequenced material came from blood, either unsorted or a sorted T cell fraction (not recorded which). The receptor set was obtained from a human donor who was either an allogeneic HSCT recipient or a stem cell or donor lymphocyte infusion donor (not recorded which). It is not recorded whose cells these are; they may come from a transplant donor.

This clonotype was picked up many times. The CDR3 DNA reads TGTGCCAGCTCCGCGGGACATCTTTACGAGCAGTACTTC. Protein product: CASSAGHLYEQYF. The J gene is TRBJ2-7, the V gene TRBV18; D may match TRBD1 or TRBD2 (6 bases each). CDR3 length: 13 amino acids. Trimming cost V 6 bases and J 4 bases, with 13 bases left between them. From germline, CDR1 is KGHSH and CDR2 LQKENI.

This clonotype was recorded once. The V call is TRBV18, the J call TRBJ2-7; the match to TRBD1 covers 9 bases. This CDR3 contains 16 residues. Germline CDR1 is KGHSH and CDR2 is LQKENI. The ends lost 3 bases at V and 4 bases at J; junction bases unmatched: 10. DNA for the CDR3: TGTGCCAGCTCACCCGCGGGTCCGGGACAGGGTTACGAGCAGTACTTC. Amino acid sequence: CASSPAGPGQGYEQYF.

This clonotype came up a few times. This rearrangement joins TRBV5-1 to TRBJ2-7, with TRBD2 identical over 8 bases. The junction had 6 bases not matched to a gene; V was cut back by 4 bases and J by 3 bases. The CDR3 is made up of 14 amino acids. Germline V gives CDR1 SGHRS, CDR2 YFSETQ. CDR3 nucleotide sequence: TGCGCCAGCAGCCCCCCCAGCGGGAGCTACGAGCAGTACTTC. Translating gives CASSPPSGSYEQYF.

This clonotype has only a few counts. The chain is built from TRBV14 and TRBJ2-1, with 12 bases aligning to TRBD2. Germline-derived CDR1 and CDR2 are SGHDN and FVKESK. The V gene end was trimmed by 3 bases and the J gene end by 10 bases; junction bases not matched to a gene: 19. There are 19 residues in the CDR3. In DNA, the CDR3 is TGTGCCAGCAGCCACTATTACGACCGGACTAGCGGGGTAATGTTCGAGCAGTTCTTC. This codes for CASSHYYDRTSGVMFEQFF.

This clonotype was detected a few times. V and J are TRBV20-1 and TRBJ2-7; D is uncertain. V lost 6 bases and J 4 bases, leaving 22 bases between the germline ends. The CDR3 runs to 15 residues. CDR1 and CDR2 from the germline V gene are DFQATT and SNEGSKA (reference sequence). The CDR3: CSAPPLLVNPYEQYF. CDR3 DNA: TGCAGTGCGCCCCCCCTCCTAGTCAATCCGTACGAGCAGTACTTC.

The rearrangement links TRBV3-1 to TRBJ2-7; 9 bases are shared with TRBD1. CDR3 size: 13 residues. Germline V gene sequence: CDR1 LGHDT, CDR2 YNNKEL (reference sequence). V lost 4 bases and J lost 6; bases outside the gene matches: 4. The DNA of the CDR3 is TGTGCCAGCAGCCCTGGACAGGGGTCCGAGCAGTACTTC. It encodes CASSPGQGSEQYF.

The rearrangement uses TRBV2 and TRBJ2-1, with D hard to call. Per the germline V gene, CDR1 is SNHLY and CDR2 is FYNNEI. The V gene lost 0 bases and the J gene lost 0 bases, with 6 bases spanning the gap. The CDR3 contains 15 residues. CDR3 loop: CASSEAGFSYNEQFF. For the CDR3, the DNA is TGTGCCAGCAGTGAAGCGGGCTTCTCCTACAATGAGCAGTTCTTC.

This clonotype was picked up a small number of times. The chain employs TRBV4-1 and TRBJ1-1, with D uncertain. The CDR3 spans 16 residues. Trimming shortened V by 2 bases and J by 4 bases, and 17 bases separated the two germline ends. Germline V CDR1 and CDR2: MGHRA, YSYEKL. The CDR3, as DNA: TGCGCCAGCAGCCAAAACCCCGGTGGGGAGGGCACTGAAGCTTTCTTT. It is translated as CASSQNPGGEGTEAFF.

The V call is TRBV18, the J call TRBJ1-1, with TRBD1 as a possible D gene (5 bases). Deletions cut 5 bases from V and 1 base from J, with 14 bases between. CDR1 is KGHSH and CDR2 is LQKENI in the germline V gene. The CDR3 is made up of 15 amino acids. The CDR3 region is CASSRWDGPNTEAFF. The CDR3 region has the DNA TGTGCCAGCTCAAGATGGGACGGACCGAACACTGAAGCTTTCTTT.

This clonotype was observed many times. The rearrangement links TRBV5-1 to TRBJ1-2, with TRBD1 matching over 7 bases. This CDR3 has 14 residues. The V gene end was trimmed by 0 bases and the J gene end by 3 bases; junction bases not matched to a gene: 2. The germline V gene encodes CDR1 SGHRS and CDR2 YFSETQ. This CDR3 reads CASSLGQGDYGYTF. The CDR3 nucleotides read TGCGCCAGCAGCTTGGGACAGGGCGACTATGGCTACACCTTC.